These 13 T cell receptor beta chains came from one sample sequenced in a study of blood T cell repertoires in COVID-19. The repertoire was sequenced with immunoSEQ multiplex PCR; TCRdb's copy has only in-frame clones and lacks some. This table has 40,000 or so clones, roughly four fifths appearing once. Sequencing was performed on peripheral blood. The receptors originated from a human donor with acute or convalescent COVID-19. The donor label of this sample is uncertain.

The V and J genes are TRBV6-6 and TRBJ2-7; no clear D. The V end was cut by 5 bases, the J end by 5 bases, with 7 bases between. The CDR3 runs 11 residues. CDR1 is MNHNY and CDR2 is SVGAGI in the germline V gene (reference sequence). Written as DNA, the CDR3 is TGTGCCAGCAGTCAGCTCGACGAGCAGTACTTC. Residues: CASSQLDEQYF.

CDR3 DNA sequence: TGTGCCAGTAGTATAGATTCAGACCACAGGGTAAGCAATCAGCCCCAGCATTTT. This sequence encodes CASSIDSDHRVSNQPQHF. The J gene is TRBJ1-5, the V gene TRBV19; D is possibly TRBD1 (6 bases). The CDR3 sequence is 18 residues long. V lost 0 bases, J lost 1 base, and 16 bases lay in between. Germline V gives CDR1 LNHDA, CDR2 SQIVND (reference sequence).

This chain connects TRBV28 to TRBJ2-1; D call uncertain. The CDR3 consists of 15 residues. CDR1 and CDR2 (germline): MDHEN, SYDVKM. V was pared by 5 bases and J by 6 bases, with 17 bases between. The DNA of the CDR3 is TGTGCCAGCAGTACGACTCAACCCCCCACCAATGAGCAGTTCTTC. Its translation: CASSTTQPPTNEQFF.

This clone appeared a single time. The chain recombines TRBV7-3 with TRBJ2-1, with 9 bases fitting TRBD2. The length of the CDR3 is 15 residues. Germline CDR1 SGHTA, CDR2 FQGTGA. The V segment lost 2 bases and the J segment 6 bases; nucleotides outside the gene matches: 5. CDR3 region: CASSLSLAGINEQFF. CDR3 in DNA: TGTGCCAGCAGCTTATCGCTAGCGGGAATCAATGAGCAGTTCTTC. Looking up the rest from reference TRBV7-3 and TRBJ2-1 gives the full variable domain: GAGVSQTPSNKVTEKGKYVELRCDPISGHTALYWYRQSLGQGPEFLIYFQGTGAADDSGLPNDRFFAVRPEGSVSTLKIQRTERGDSAVYLCASSLSLAGINEQFFGPGTRLTVL.

In nucleotides, the CDR3 is TGTGCCTGGAGTGTAGACAGGGCTAGTGAAGCTTTCTTT. Translating gives CAWSVDRASEAFF. The chain joins TRBV30 to TRBJ1-1; 7 nucleotides line up with TRBD1. V shed 0 bases, J shed 7 bases, and the junction held 5 bases outside the gene matches. This CDR3 is built from 13 residues. In germline, CDR1 is GTSNPN, CDR2 SVGIG (reference sequence).

The J gene is TRBJ2-3, the V gene TRBV5-1; 9 bases agree with TRBD2. The CDR3 sequence is 19 residues long. Germline loops: CDR1 SGHRS, CDR2 YFSETQ. With 4 bases clipped from V and 0 bases from J, the junction kept 15 bases outside the gene matches. The CDR3 sequence: CASSPIGATSGTSTDTQYF. The CDR3 DNA sequence: TGCGCCAGCAGCCCCATTGGGGCGACTAGCGGAACTAGCACAGATACGCAGTATTTT. Together with reference TRBV5-1 and TRBJ2-3, the CDR3 gives the full variable domain: KAGVTQTPRYLIKTRGQQVTLSCSPISGHRSVSWYQQTPGQGLQFLFEYFSETQRNKGNFPGRFSGRQFSNSRSEMNVSTLELGDSALYLCASSPIGATSGTSTDTQYFGPGTRLTVL.

The chain has TRBV18 and TRBJ2-3; 7 nucleotides line up with TRBD2. Per the germline V gene, CDR1 is KGHSH and CDR2 is LQKENI. The CDR3 loop spans 16 amino acids. After removal of 4 bases from V and 0 bases from J, the junction contained 7 bases not matched to a gene. The CDR3 DNA is TGTGCCAGCTCACAGCTATGGCGGGGGAGCACAGATACGCAGTATTTT. Translated, it gives CASSQLWRGSTDTQYF. The complete variable domain, with remaining parts taken from reference TRBV18 and TRBJ2-3, reads NAGVMQNPRHLVRRRGQEARLRCSPMKGHSHVYWYRQLPEEGLKFMVYLQKENIIDESGMPKERFSAEFPKEGPSILRIQQVVRGDSAAYFCASSQLWRGSTDTQYFGPGTRLTVL.

The rearrangement links TRBV5-1 to TRBJ2-5, with a weak D call TRBD1 (5 bases). CDR1 is SGHRS, CDR2 YFSETQ, per germline. The CDR3 runs 13 residues. The V end lost 3 bases, the J end lost 4 bases, and 10 bases lay between the germline ends. DNA for the CDR3: TGCGCCAGCAGCTCCAGGGTGGGAGAGACCCAGTACTTC. As protein: CASSSRVGETQYF.

This sequence joins TRBV6-5 and TRBJ1-1; 7 bases agree with TRBD1. With V trimmed by 6 bases and J by 4 bases, 11 bases remained unmatched. CDR3 length: 15 residues. CDR1 is MNHEY, CDR2 SVGAGI, per germline. CDR3 protein: CASSRTSTGATEAFF. In DNA form, the CDR3 reads TGTGCCAGCAGCCGGACGTCCACAGGGGCCACTGAAGCTTTCTTT.

The chain uses TRBV6-5 and TRBJ1-1; D gene ambiguous. The length of the CDR3 is 14 residues. V gave up 7 bases and J gave up 1 base, with 13 bases separating them. Per germline, CDR1 MNHEY and CDR2 SVGAGI. This chain's CDR3 is CASTLRRGNTEAFF. The CDR3 DNA sequence: TGTGCCAGCACCCTGAGGCGGGGGAACACTGAAGCTTTCTTT.

V is TRBV11-2 and J is TRBJ1-2; 8 bases fit TRBD1. V dropped 5 bases and J dropped 4; count of bases not matched to a gene: 6. The CDR3 runs 14 residues. Germline V gene data show CDR1 as SGHAT and CDR2 as FQNNGV. The DNA for the CDR3 is TGTGCCAGCAGCCCCGGACAGGGACCCTATGGCTACACCTTC. Translation gives CASSPGQGPYGYTF.

J is TRBJ1-5 and V is TRBV3-1 (or the pseudogene TRBV3-2); D is ambiguous. Trimming pared 1 base from V and 0 bases from J, leaving 7 bases between. This CDR3 comprises 15 residues. Germline-derived CDR1 and CDR2 are LGHDT and YNNKEL (reference sequence). The CDR3 here is CASSQGVDSNQPQHF. DNA for the CDR3: TGTGCCAGCAGCCAAGGAGTCGATAGCAATCAGCCCCAGCATTTT.

The chain joins TRBV19 to TRBJ1-1; D is undetermined. The CDR3 extends over 13 amino acids. The V and J ends lost 5 bases and 1 base respectively, with 8 bases between them. Germline V gene lookup returns CDR1 LNHDA and CDR2 SQIVND (reference sequence). CDR3 in amino acids: CASSVTANTEAFF. The CDR3 DNA sequence: TGTGCCAGTAGTGTCACAGCGAACACTGAAGCTTTCTTT.